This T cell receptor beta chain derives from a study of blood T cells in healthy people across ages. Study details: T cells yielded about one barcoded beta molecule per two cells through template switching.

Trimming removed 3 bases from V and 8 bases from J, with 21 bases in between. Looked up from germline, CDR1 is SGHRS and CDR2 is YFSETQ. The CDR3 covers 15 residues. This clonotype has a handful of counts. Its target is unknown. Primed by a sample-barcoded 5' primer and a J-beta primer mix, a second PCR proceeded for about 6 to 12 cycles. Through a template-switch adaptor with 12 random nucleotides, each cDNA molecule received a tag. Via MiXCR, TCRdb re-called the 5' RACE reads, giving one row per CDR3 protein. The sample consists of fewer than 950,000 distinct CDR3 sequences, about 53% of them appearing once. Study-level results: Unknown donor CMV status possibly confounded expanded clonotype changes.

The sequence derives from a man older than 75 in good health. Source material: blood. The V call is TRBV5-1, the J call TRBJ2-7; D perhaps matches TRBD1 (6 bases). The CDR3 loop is CASSSQGGRQVQQYF. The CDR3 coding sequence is TGCGCCAGCAGCTCCCAGGGTGGGAGACAGGTCCAGCAGTACTTC.